These 14 T cell receptor beta chains were sequenced from one sample in a study of T cell responses to AZD1222 COVID-19 vaccine. The data were produced by immunoSEQ multiplex PCR, yet TCRdb's version contains in-frame clones alone and is incomplete. Of 110,000 to 150,000 clones listed, about 93% are singletons. Specimen: peripheral blood, collected on day 0 of AZD1222 vaccination. The receptors stem from an adult in good health.

V gene TRBV4-1 combines with J gene TRBJ1-2, with 8 nucleotides matching TRBD1. The CDR3 has 15 residues. CDR1 is MGHRA, CDR2 YSYEKL, per germline. With V trimmed by 4 bases and J by 3 bases, 7 bases remained unmatched. The chain's CDR3 is CASSPNRGEDYGYTF. The CDR3 coding sequence is TGCGCCAGCAGCCCCAACAGGGGGGAAGACTATGGCTACACCTTC.

This sequence joins TRBV3-1 (or the pseudogene TRBV3-2) and TRBJ2-2; D not resolved. The CDR3 is made up of 14 amino acids. Germline CDR1 reads LGHDT; CDR2 reads YNNKEL (reference sequence). Deletions cut 1 base from V and 4 bases from J, with 7 bases between. Here the CDR3 DNA reads TGTGCCAGCAGCCAAGGATCAGTCACCGGGGAGCTGTTTTTT. As protein: CASSQGSVTGELFF.

The CDR3 spells CASSFGRIYGYTF. The CDR3 region has the DNA TGTGCCAGCAGCTTCGGCCGGATCTATGGCTACACCTTC. The J gene is TRBJ1-2, the V gene TRBV7-2; D unclear. CDR1 is SGHTA, CDR2 FQGNSA, per germline. Trimming took 3 bases from V and 4 from J, leaving 9 bases between them. This CDR3 is 13 amino acids long.

The chain links TRBV24-1 to TRBJ1-5; 7 bases match TRBD1. Germline CDR1 and CDR2: KGHDR and SFDVKD. With 3 bases clipped from V and 6 bases from J, the junction kept 4 bases outside the gene matches. The CDR3 covers 14 residues. The CDR3 here is CATSDQQGSQPQHF. In DNA, the CDR3 is TGTGCCACCAGTGATCAACAGGGGTCTCAGCCCCAGCATTTT.

The gene calls are TRBV25-1 and TRBJ1-1; 7 bases line up with TRBD1. Germline V gives CDR1 MGHDK, CDR2 SYGVNS. This CDR3 is built from 16 residues. Losses at the gene ends were 1 base for V and 10 bases for J; bases not matched to a gene: 15. CDR3 region: CASSEFGDRVSRGAFF. The CDR3 DNA is TGTGCCAGCAGTGAATTTGGCGACAGGGTGTCCCGCGGAGCTTTCTTT.

The CDR3 DNA is TGTGCTAGTGGCCGCGGGACAGGGTATGGCTACACCTTC. Its protein is CASGRGTGYGYTF. This rearrangement joins TRBV12-5 to TRBJ1-2; 9 nucleotides align to TRBD1. Germline lookup yields CDR1 LGHNT and CDR2 FRNRAP. Trimming removed 6 bases from V and 5 bases from J; junction bases left unmatched: 4. The CDR3 has 13 amino acids.

The V call is TRBV25-1, the J call TRBJ2-7, with D possibly TRBD2 on 5 matching bases. Germline CDR1 MGHDK, CDR2 SYGVNS. Trimming cost V 2 bases and J 5 bases, with 10 bases left between them. The CDR3 consists of 13 residues. As DNA, the CDR3 is TGTGCCAGCAGTGAAAGACTGGAGGACGAGCAGTACTTC. The encoded protein is CASSERLEDEQYF.

This clone has a single count. V usage is TRBV12-5 and J usage is TRBJ1-1; the D is unclear. Looked up from germline, CDR1 is LGHNT and CDR2 is FRNRAP. CDR3 length: 14 amino acids. The germline V and J ends were trimmed by 2 bases and 5 bases, with 12 bases remaining between them. The CDR3 here is CASGLSTRGTEAFF. The CDR3 DNA reads TGTGCTAGTGGTTTGAGTACGCGGGGAACTGAAGCTTTCTTT.

The CDR3 here is CASSARGGYEQYF. The CDR3 DNA is TGCGCCAGCAGTGCCCGGGGTGGCTACGAGCAGTACTTC. The chain couples TRBV10-1 to TRBJ2-7, with TRBD2 as a possible D gene (5 bases). The CDR3 has 13 amino acids. The germline gives CDR1 WNHNN, CDR2 SYGVQD (reference sequence). V was trimmed by 4 bases and J by 3 bases, leaving 10 bases between them.

The V gene is TRBV7-8, the J gene TRBJ2-1, with TRBD2 as a possible D gene (5 bases). In germline, CDR1 is SGHVS, CDR2 FQNEAQ. The CDR3 runs 14 residues. The V and J ends lost 1 base and 8 bases respectively, with 12 bases between them. This CDR3 is CASSLDLGRDEQFF. The DNA for the CDR3 is TGTGCCAGCAGCTTAGACCTAGGGCGGGATGAGCAGTTCTTC.

J is TRBJ2-1 and V is TRBV10-1; D is ambiguous. This CDR3 spans 13 amino acids. V lost 6 bases and J 6 bases, leaving 12 bases between the germline ends. Germline-derived CDR1 and CDR2 are WNHNN and SYGVQD (reference sequence). CDR3 in amino acids: CASSEEPGNEQFF. CDR3 DNA sequence: TGCGCCAGCAGCGAGGAGCCGGGCAATGAGCAGTTCTTC.

V and J are TRBV5-1 and TRBJ2-5; D perhaps matches TRBD2 (5 bases). This CDR3 is built from 13 residues. Trimming took 2 bases from V and 11 from J, leaving 16 bases between them. Germline V gene data show CDR1 as SGHRS and CDR2 as YFSETQ. The CDR3 loop is CASSFQLGVKQYF. In nucleotides, the CDR3 is TGCGCCAGCAGCTTCCAACTCGGGGTAAAACAGTACTTC. Based on the CDR3 plus reference TRBV5-1 and TRBJ2-5, the full variable domain is KAGVTQTPRYLIKTRGQQVTLSCSPISGHRSVSWYQQTPGQGLQFLFEYFSETQRNKGNFPGRFSGRQFSNSRSEMNVSTLELGDSALYLCASSFQLGVKQYFGPGTRLLVL.

The chain links TRBV28 to TRBJ1-2; 8 bases line up with TRBD1. The CDR3 totals 15 residues. Trimming at V came to 5 bases and at J to 5 bases, leaving 10 bases not matched to a gene. CDR1 is MDHEN and CDR2 is SYDVKM in the germline V gene. As DNA, the CDR3 is TGTGCCAGCAGTCTTACCTATGGGACAGGATATGGCTACACCTTC. Translated, it gives CASSLTYGTGYGYTF.

The chain carries TRBV5-1 and TRBJ2-7, with 7 bases identical to TRBD1. Germline lookup yields CDR1 SGHRS and CDR2 YFSETQ. This CDR3 comprises 14 residues. Losses at the gene ends were 0 bases for V and 5 bases for J; bases not matched to a gene: 5. CDR3 region: CASSLGAGGDEQYF. CDR3 sequence (DNA): TGCGCCAGCAGCTTGGGAGCAGGGGGTGACGAGCAGTACTTC.